Reported below is one T cell receptor (beta chain). Its antigen is not known. The entry originates in a study of T cells in Graves' hyperthyroidism and ophthalmopathy. Study-level findings and limits: Through a model of 13 V-J features, ophthalmopathy was separated from stable hyperthyroidism.

Trimming at V came to 5 bases and at J to 7 bases, leaving 11 bases not matched to a gene. CDR1 is LNHDA, CDR2 SQIVND, per germline (reference sequence). This CDR3 is 15 amino acids long. Graves' hyperthyroidism was deemed stable given no ophthalmopathy progression within 18 months. RNA transcripts provided the source from which TCR beta CDR3 regions were amplified. The primer set for the first-round RT-PCR of the TCR CDR3 was HTBI. TCRdb reprocessed the multiplex PCR reads with MiXCR, giving one entry per CDR3 protein. The sample has under 700,000 distinct CDR3 sequences; around 15% are singletons. The sequencing input was blood. The chain links TRBV19 to TRBJ2-1; 7 positions match TRBD2. The TCR originated in a woman aged 18-29 years with Graves' hyperthyroidism. The CDR3 nucleotides are TGTGCCAGTAGTGGCTGGGGGAGGGCCAAGAATGAGCAGTTCTTC. It yields the protein CASSGWGRAKNEQFF. Full variable domain (remainder filled in from reference TRBV19 and TRBJ2-1): DGGITQSPKYLFRKEGQNVTLSCEQNLNHDAMYWYRQDPGQGLRLIYYSQIVNDFQKGDIAEGYSVSREKKESFPLTVTSAQKNPTAFYLCASSGWGRAKNEQFFGPGTRLTVL.